The 3 T cell receptor beta chains listed next were all sequenced from one sample in a study of blood T cell repertoires in COVID-19 (TCRdb year 2020). The method behind the library was the immunoSEQ multiplex PCR assay. Sourced from immuneACCESS, this table was stored by TCRdb with only in-frame sequences that have V and J called. A share of the clones is absent; for the studies checked, an unresolved V gene accounts for under half, and the remainder has no known explanation. Within this sample are under 120,000 clones, with roughly 72% of them counted one time only. Approximately 5.9% of the sample belongs to the ten largest clones. The sample consisted of peripheral blood. Receptor source: a man older than 75 with acute or convalescent COVID-19.

The chain employs TRBV24-1 and TRBJ2-7; D unresolved. Per germline, CDR1 KGHDR and CDR2 SFDVKD. CDR3 length equals 13 residues. Between the trimmed V and J ends, which lost 2 bases and 3 bases, there was a span of 7 bases. CDR3 bases: TGTGCCACCAGTGATTCAGGTGACTACGAGCAGTACTTC. Translated: CATSDSGDYEQYF.

This clone was seen just once. The chain combines TRBV2 with TRBJ1-4; possibly TRBD1 for D (5 bases). Germline V gene data show CDR1 as SNHLY and CDR2 as FYNNEI. The CDR3 length is 15 residues. Trimming stripped 10 bases from V and 3 bases from J, with 18 bases between. CDR3 sequence: CATCTQGFANEKLFF. CDR3 sequence (DNA): TGTGCCACCTGCACTCAGGGTTTTGCTAATGAAAAACTGTTTTTT. Based on the CDR3 plus reference TRBV2 and TRBJ1-4, the full variable domain is EPEVTQTPSHQVTQMGQEVILRCVPISNHLYFYWYRQILGQKVEFLVSFYNNEISEKSEIFDDQFSVERPDGSNFTLKIRSTKLEDSAMYFCATCTQGFANEKLFFGSGTQLSVL.

In nucleotides, the CDR3 is TGTGCCAGTACCTTGAGACTTTCCTACAATGAGCAGTTCTTC. Residues: CASTLRLSYNEQFF. The chain links TRBV19 to TRBJ2-1; D is uncertain. V was trimmed by 7 bases and J by 1 base, leaving 11 bases between them. The CDR3 spans 14 residues. Looked up from germline, CDR1 is LNHDA and CDR2 is SQIVND (reference sequence).